This T cell receptor beta chain emerged from a study of T cell responses to AZD1222 COVID-19 vaccine. The study's findings and limits: Nearly half of the spike-specific TCRs reportedly recognize variant regions that carry no mutations. In a largely white British group with more females than males, clonal diversity was possibly underestimated.

Germline loops: CDR1 MDHEN, CDR2 SYDVKM. Trimming took off 1 base at V and 0 bases at J, with 10 bases between the two ends. The CDR3 totals 17 residues. Generated by immunoSEQ multiplex PCR, the TCRdb table keeps only in-frame clones and is missing some. The sample consists of over 120,000 clones, about 94% of them appearing once. As concerns this clone: What it binds is not known.

Sequences were derived from peripheral blood, sampled on day 0 of AZD1222 vaccination. This chain uses TRBV28 with TRBJ2-6, with TRBD1 as a possible D gene (5 bases). The clonotype was recovered from an adult in good health. CDR3 in amino acids: CASSLYQGRSGANVLTF. DNA for the CDR3: TGTGCCAGCAGTTTATACCAGGGTCGCTCTGGGGCCAACGTCCTGACTTTC.